The 23 T cell receptor beta chains below all came from one sample that was sequenced in a study of persistence of HIV-infected CD4 T cells. For these receptors, no antigen is known. An overlapping HIV-1 Gag peptide pool stimulated these cells at roughly 1 ug/peptide/mL. CD40L/CD69 double-negative CD45RO-high memory CD4+ T cells were collected. The libraries were made with immunoSEQ version 4 in survey mode. TCRdb's table, derived via immunoSEQ multiplex PCR, lists solely in-frame clones and lacks some. Here the sample spans 64,000 or so clones, 70% to 75% being singletons. Sequenced material: CD4+ T cells sorted from PBMCs after approximately 18-hour stimulation, taken from a patient who received antiretroviral therapy. These receptors came from an adult man with HIV who was CMV-seropositive.

The chain recombines TRBV5-4 with TRBJ1-2; 7 bases fit TRBD1. The CDR3 length is 13 residues. Germline values: CDR1 SGHNT, CDR2 YYREEE (reference sequence). V trimming: 3 bases; J trimming: 8 bases; junction bases outside the gene matches: 7. DNA of the CDR3: TGTGCCAGCAGCTCTACAGGGGTTGGAGGCTACACCTTC. It yields the protein CASSSTGVGGYTF.

V usage is TRBV19 and J usage is TRBJ2-3; D unclear. The CDR3 is 13 amino acids. V was trimmed by 5 bases and J by 1 base, leaving 7 bases between them. Germline-derived CDR1 and CDR2 are LNHDA and SQIVND (reference sequence). The CDR3 DNA reads as TGTGCCAGTAGTTCCCAACGCACAGATACGCAGTATTTT. Translated, it gives CASSSQRTDTQYF. Complete variable domain (other parts from reference TRBV19 and TRBJ2-3): DGGITQSPKYLFRKEGQNVTLSCEQNLNHDAMYWYRQDPGQGLRLIYYSQIVNDFQKGDIAEGYSVSREKKESFPLTVTSAQKNPTAFYLCASSSQRTDTQYFGPGTRLTVL.

The chain joins TRBV7-9 to TRBJ2-6, with D hard to call. Germline assignment: CDR1 SEHNR and CDR2 FQNEAQ (reference sequence). The V and J ends lost 3 bases and 0 bases respectively, with 6 bases between them. The CDR3 is 15 residues long. The CDR3 DNA reads as TGTGCCAGCAGCTTCGCTGCCTCTGGGGCCAACGTCCTGACTTTC. It encodes CASSFAASGANVLTF.

The V and J genes are TRBV7-9 and TRBJ1-5; D is ambiguous. Germline assignment: CDR1 SEHNR and CDR2 FQNEAQ (reference sequence). Trimming removed 0 bases at V and 4 bases at J, with 7 bases between. CDR3 length: 14 residues. The CDR3 is CASSLAHGNQPQHF. CDR3 DNA: TGTGCCAGCAGCTTAGCGCATGGGAATCAGCCCCAGCATTTT.

In this sample, this clone turned up once. V gene TRBV27 combines with J gene TRBJ1-1; a possible D gene is TRBD1 (5 bases). Germline V lookup: CDR1 MNHEY, CDR2 SMNVEV (reference sequence). The CDR3 runs 16 residues. With 7 bases removed from V and 2 bases from J, the gap between germline ends came to 20 bases. The chain's CDR3 is CASTPGGGPGNTEAFF. CDR3 nucleotides: TGTGCCAGCACCCCCGGGGGAGGGCCTGGAAACACTGAAGCTTTCTTT.

The rearrangement uses TRBV2 and TRBJ1-4; unclear D gene. Germline CDR1 is SNHLY and CDR2 is FYNNEI. V lost 6 bases to trimming and J lost 4 bases, with 12 bases between them. The CDR3 runs to 14 residues. The CDR3 is CASRASIINEKLFF. For the CDR3, the DNA is TGTGCCAGCAGGGCCAGCATTATTAATGAAAAACTGTTTTTT.

The V call is TRBV11-2, the J call TRBJ2-6; D perhaps matches TRBD2 (6 bases). The CDR3 loop spans 18 amino acids. The V and J ends lost 3 bases and 1 base respectively, with 16 bases between them. Germline CDR1 is SGHAT and CDR2 is FQNNGV. The CDR3 region is CASSFRRESWSGANVLTF. CDR3 bases: TGTGCCAGCAGCTTCAGACGGGAGTCTTGGTCTGGGGCCAACGTCCTGACTTTC.

Turning to this clone: Other DNA sequences in the sample encode the same CDR3. The chain recombines TRBV3-1 (or the pseudogene TRBV3-2) with TRBJ1-6; 8 bases map to TRBD1. In germline, CDR1 is LGHDT, CDR2 YNNKEL (reference sequence). The V segment lost 4 bases and the J segment 10 bases; nucleotides outside the gene matches: 9. The CDR3 length is 15 residues. CDR3 protein: CASSPRTGRRSPLHF. CDR3 in DNA: TGTGCCAGCAGCCCCCGGACAGGGAGGAGGTCACCCCTCCACTTT.

This clone was counted ten times or more. The V call is TRBV7-9, the J call TRBJ1-1, with TRBD1 identical over 8 bases. The CDR3 runs to 13 residues. CDR1 is SEHNR, CDR2 FQNEAQ, per germline (reference sequence). Trimming cost V 1 base and J 11 bases; bases outside gene matches: 6. CDR3 loop: CASSLEGQGAAFF. The CDR3 region has the DNA TGTGCCAGCAGCTTAGAAGGCCAGGGGGCTGCTTTCTTT. Complete variable domain (other parts from reference TRBV7-9 and TRBJ1-1): DTGVSQNPRHKITKRGQNVTFRCDPISEHNRLYWYRQTLGQGPEFLTYFQNEAQLEKSRLLSDRFSAERPKGSFSTLEIQRTEQGDSAMYLCASSLEGQGAAFFGQGTRLTVV.

The chain carries TRBV15 and TRBJ2-1; 8 bases align to TRBD1. Germline CDR1 is LNHNV and CDR2 is YYDKDF (reference sequence). The junction had 6 bases not matched to a gene; V was cut back by 0 bases and J by 8 bases. The CDR3 consists of 15 residues. The CDR3 DNA is TGTGCCACCAGCAGAGATCAGGGGGCGAAGGATGAGCAGTTCTTC. Translating it yields CATSRDQGAKDEQFF.

The V and J genes are TRBV6-5 and TRBJ1-6; a weak D match, TRBD1 (6 bases). The V end lost 5 bases, the J end lost 6 bases, and 11 bases lay between the germline ends. CDR3 length equals 14 residues. Germline CDR1 MNHEY, CDR2 SVGAGI. CDR3 coding DNA: TGTGCCAGCAGTACAGACAGGAGTAATTCACCCCTCCACTTT. The encoded protein is CASSTDRSNSPLHF.

CDR3 residues: CASSILTMGAPIDNEQFF. The CDR3 region has the DNA TGTGCCAGCAGTATACTAACGATGGGGGCTCCTATCGACAATGAGCAGTTCTTC. The J gene is TRBJ2-1, the V gene TRBV28; D may be TRBD1 (6 bases). CDR1 and CDR2 from the germline V gene are MDHEN and SYDVKM. The germline V and J ends were trimmed by 5 bases and 5 bases, with 25 bases remaining between them. This CDR3 is built from 18 residues.

The genes are TRBV10-3 and TRBJ2-3; 9 bases map to TRBD2. CDR1 and CDR2 (germline): ENHRY, SYGVKD. The CDR3 has 15 residues. Trimming at V came to 4 bases and at J to 5 bases, leaving 7 bases not matched to a gene. The CDR3 DNA follows: TGTGCCATCAGTGGCGGGGGGGCAAACAGAGATACGCAGTATTTT. Its protein is CAISGGGANRDTQYF.

V and J are TRBV19 and TRBJ1-2; D possibly corresponds to TRBD1 (5 bases). Trimming took off 5 bases at V and 2 bases at J, with 15 bases between the two ends. The CDR3 runs 15 residues. Germline V gives CDR1 LNHDA, CDR2 SQIVND (reference sequence). CDR3 nucleotide sequence: TGTGCCAGTAGTCCCTCCGGGACCCTGAACTATGGCTACACCTTC. It yields the protein CASSPSGTLNYGYTF.

The chain joins TRBV7-8 to TRBJ2-7; D possibly corresponds to TRBD2 (5 bases). The CDR3 extends over 16 amino acids. V was clipped by 1 base and J by 0 bases, with 13 bases between them. CDR1 is SGHVS and CDR2 is FQNEAQ in the germline V gene. The CDR3 reads CASSLGPASPSYEQYF. CDR3 bases: TGTGCCAGCAGCTTAGGCCCCGCTAGCCCCTCCTACGAGCAGTACTTC.

The rearrangement uses TRBV7-2 and TRBJ2-6; 11 positions agree with TRBD1. With 5 bases clipped from V and 5 bases from J, the junction kept 8 bases outside the gene matches. The germline CDR1 and CDR2 sequences are SGHTA and FQGNSA. This CDR3 region has 17 residues. The CDR3 sequence: CASSRQDRGQRANVLTF. Here the CDR3 DNA reads TGTGCCAGCAGCAGACAGGACAGGGGGCAAAGGGCCAACGTCCTGACTTTC.

CDR3 DNA: TGTGCCAGCTCACCGAACCGGCAGGGTGGGAACACCATATATTTT. Its protein is CASSPNRQGGNTIYF. The chain recombines TRBV18 with TRBJ1-3, with D possibly TRBD1 on 5 matching bases. The V end lost 3 bases, the J end lost 7 bases, and 16 bases lay between the germline ends. CDR1 KGHSH and CDR2 LQKENI come from the germline V gene. The CDR3 has 15 amino acids.

This clone was seen just once. V is TRBV29-1 and J is TRBJ1-1, with a weak D call TRBD1 (6 bases). Germline assignment: CDR1 SQVTM and CDR2 ANQGSEA. Trimming left V 8 bases short and J 2 bases short, with 15 bases between. The length of the CDR3 is 13 residues. The CDR3 protein is CSTGQGTNTEAFF. The CDR3 DNA sequence: TGCAGCACCGGTCAGGGGACAAACACTGAAGCTTTCTTT.

This clone has just one count. V usage is TRBV24-1 and J usage is TRBJ2-1; the D gene is possibly TRBD1 (6 bases). CDR1 and CDR2 from the germline V gene are KGHDR and SFDVKD. V was trimmed by 3 bases and J by 4 bases, leaving 12 bases between them. CDR3 size: 15 residues. CDR3 protein: CATSDPRQVYNEQFF. The CDR3 region has the DNA TGTGCCACCAGTGATCCGCGACAGGTTTACAATGAGCAGTTCTTC.

The V gene is TRBV21-1, the J gene TRBJ1-2; the table's D call, TRBD1, has no DNA check behind it. TRBV21-1 is deemed a pseudogene. This CDR3 spans 16 amino acids. The CDR3 DNA follows: TGTGCCAGCAGCAAAGGGGCGGCCAGGGGAAACTATGGCTACACCTTC. Residues: CASSKGAARGNYGYTF.

The chain employs TRBV18 and TRBJ1-4; D not resolved. Trimming removed 4 bases at V and 5 bases at J, with 14 bases between. Germline CDR1 is KGHSH and CDR2 is LQKENI. The CDR3 contains 15 residues. This CDR3 is CASSRNGPQNEKLFF. The CDR3, as DNA: TGTGCCAGCTCACGAAACGGGCCCCAAAATGAAAAACTGTTTTTT.

The chain combines TRBV7-8 with TRBJ1-3; 8 nucleotides match TRBD1. Germline V gene lookup returns CDR1 SGHVS and CDR2 FQNEAQ. J lost 2 bases, V lost 7 bases, and 4 bases had no gene match. This CDR3 spans 14 amino acids. CDR3 sequence reads: CASTLQGAGNTIYF. Written as DNA, the CDR3 is TGTGCCAGCACCCTACAGGGGGCTGGAAACACCATATATTTT.

The chain combines TRBV19 with TRBJ2-3, with TRBD2 matching over 7 bases. V shed 1 base and J 0 bases; nucleotides not matched to a gene: 1. The CDR3 spans 15 residues. Germline loops: CDR1 LNHDA, CDR2 SQIVND (reference sequence). CDR3 in DNA: TGTGCCAGTAGTATAGCGCGGGGGAGCACAGATACGCAGTATTTT. It yields the protein CASSIARGSTDTQYF.